One sample yielded the 18 T cell receptor beta chains listed below, sequenced in a study of CD8+CD57+ T cells in acquired aplastic anemia. CDR3 and TCR beta VDJ profiling relied on a genomic DNA template. TCRdb fed the reads into MiXCR, producing one record per CDR3 protein. The sample has around 430,000 distinct CDR3 sequences, around 30% seen once; the top ten hold 0.82%. Before being chosen for sequencing, patients had shown CD8+CD57+ cell expansion by flow cytometry. The sequenced material came from sorted CD4+, CD8+, or CD8+CD57+ T cells (not recorded which) from PBMCs. Receptors were obtained from a human donor with aplastic anemia.

A single count supports this clonotype. J is TRBJ1-1 and V is TRBV29-1, with a weak D call TRBD1 (6 bases). CDR1 is SQVTM, CDR2 ANQGSEA, per germline. V shed 5 bases and J shed 4 bases, with 14 bases lying between them. This CDR3 has 13 amino acids. The CDR3 sequence: CSVTGARFTEAFF. CDR3 coding DNA: TGCAGCGTTACGGGGGCCCGTTTCACTGAAGCTTTCTTT.

With regard to this clonotype: At one end the junction does not follow the germline gene, possibly because of a read error. The rearrangement joins TRBV4-2 to TRBJ1-2; D might be TRBD1 (5 bases). CDR1 and CDR2 from the germline V gene are LGHNA and YNFKEQ. The CDR3 is 15 amino acids. The CDR3 coding sequence is TGTGCCGGCAGCCAAGGTGTAGGAGAGGGGTATGGCTACACCTTC. The encoded protein is CAGSQGVGEGYGYTF.

This clonotype was counted at least ten times. This sequence joins TRBV12-3 or TRBV12-4 and TRBJ1-3; D gene uncertain. The germline V and J ends were trimmed by 3 bases and 9 bases, with 6 bases remaining between them. The CDR3 totals 11 residues. DNA for the CDR3: TGTGCCAGCAGTTTTGGACGCACCATATATTTT. Translation gives CASSFGRTIYF.

At least ten counts were recorded for this clonotype. The chain has TRBV20-1 and TRBJ2-5; no definite D call. The CDR3 runs 11 residues. Per germline, CDR1 DFQATT and CDR2 SNEGSKA (reference sequence). The V end lost 3 bases, the J end lost 4 bases, and 6 bases lay between the germline ends. CDR3 coding DNA: TGCAGTGCTAGGGACCTAGAGACCCAGTACTTC. Protein sequence: CSARDLETQYF.

This clonotype was observed many times. V and J are TRBV9 and TRBJ2-5, with TRBD1 identical over 7 bases. The V gene end was trimmed by 1 base and the J gene end by 5 bases; junction bases not matched to a gene: 8. The CDR3 totals 15 residues. Germline CDR1 and CDR2: SGDLS and YYNGEE. In DNA, the CDR3 is TGTGCCAGCAGCGTAACTGGGACAGTAGGCGAGACCCAGTACTTC. This sequence encodes CASSVTGTVGETQYF.

This clonotype came up many times. The rearrangement joins TRBV7-8 to TRBJ2-5; D possibly corresponds to TRBD2 (5 bases). The CDR3 is 13 residues long. Germline V gene sequence: CDR1 SGHVS, CDR2 FQNEAQ. Deletions cut 3 bases from V and 11 bases from J, with 16 bases between. This chain's CDR3 is CASSFGPRAEQYF. The CDR3 DNA reads as TGTGCCAGCAGCTTCGGGCCGAGGGCCGAACAGTACTTC.

The J gene is TRBJ1-2, the V gene TRBV6-1, with 7 bases identical to TRBD1. The ends lost 10 bases at V and 0 bases at J; junction bases unmatched: 8. This CDR3 is 14 amino acids long. Germline V gene lookup returns CDR1 MNHNS and CDR2 SASEGT. CDR3 loop: CATTDRWTNYGYTF. The CDR3 DNA is TGTGCCACCACGGACAGGTGGACTAACTATGGCTACACCTTC.

This clonotype was seen only a few times. The V call is TRBV18, the J call TRBJ1-2, with 8 bases that match TRBD1. V lost 4 bases to trimming and J lost 7 bases; unmatched junction nucleotides: 5. The germline CDR1 and CDR2 sequences are KGHSH and LQKENI. This CDR3 spans 13 amino acids. CDR3 protein: CASSRRGLIGYTF. CDR3 nucleotide sequence: TGTGCCAGCTCACGCAGGGGGCTGATTGGCTACACCTTC.

This clonotype was observed a handful of times. The V gene is TRBV5-6, the J gene TRBJ2-7; a possible D gene is TRBD2 (5 bases). Germline CDR1 SGHDT, CDR2 YYEEEE. This CDR3 is 15 amino acids long. The V end lost 0 bases, the J end lost 6 bases, and 16 bases lay between the germline ends. The CDR3 sequence is CASSLGPRGVSEQYF. The CDR3, as DNA: TGTGCCAGCAGCTTGGGCCCTCGGGGAGTAAGCGAGCAGTACTTC.

The V gene is TRBV5-1, the J gene TRBJ2-1, with 11 bases that match TRBD2. Germline V gene lookup returns CDR1 SGHRS and CDR2 YFSETQ. The CDR3 length is 19 residues. The V gene end was trimmed by 0 bases and the J gene end by 6 bases; junction bases not matched to a gene: 14. This CDR3 reads CASSLATSGSGWGSNEQFF. The DNA of the CDR3 is TGCGCCAGCAGCTTGGCTACTAGCGGGAGTGGTTGGGGCAGCAATGAGCAGTTCTTC.

For the CDR3, the DNA is TGCGCCAGCAGCTTCGGTGACAGTGTGGGTGAAAAACTGTTTTTT. This codes for CASSFGDSVGEKLFF. The rearrangement joins TRBV5-1 to TRBJ1-4, with D maybe TRBD1 (5 bases). This CDR3 is 15 amino acids long. Germline V CDR1 and CDR2: SGHRS, YFSETQ. V was trimmed by 2 bases and J by 7 bases, leaving 15 bases between them.

This clonotype was detected ten times or more. J is TRBJ1-6 and V is TRBV2; weak D call: TRBD1 (5 bases). This CDR3 has 13 residues. CDR1 SNHLY and CDR2 FYNNEI come from the germline V gene. V lost 2 bases, J lost 6 bases, and 5 bases lay in between. CDR3 protein: CASSEQGNSPLHF. DNA for the CDR3: TGTGCCAGCAGTGAACAGGGTAATTCACCCCTCCACTTT.

This clonotype was counted a few times. This rearrangement joins TRBV5-1 to TRBJ1-3; D is undetermined. The CDR3 is made up of 14 amino acids. Trimming removed 0 bases at V and 3 bases at J, with 7 bases between. CDR1 is SGHRS, CDR2 YFSETQ, per germline. CDR3 sequence (DNA): TGCGCCAGCAGCTTGGAAGGTTATGGAAACACCATATATTTT. Its protein product is CASSLEGYGNTIYF.

This rearrangement joins TRBV12-3 or TRBV12-4 to TRBJ1-4; 7 nucleotides align to TRBD1. V dropped 4 bases and J dropped 6; count of bases not matched to a gene: 5. The CDR3 totals 14 residues. The CDR3 DNA reads TGTGCCAGCAGTTGGGGACAGCCCGATGAAAAACTGTTTTTT. It translates to CASSWGQPDEKLFF.

In this sample, this clonotype turned up a few times. A read error may explain this, as a much larger clone is one base away. The chain uses TRBV2 and TRBJ2-1, with 10 nucleotides matching TRBD1. V trimming: 11 bases; J trimming: 8 bases; junction bases outside the gene matches: 6. Germline lookup yields CDR1 SNHLY and CDR2 FYNNEI. The CDR3 sequence is 12 residues long. CDR3 bases: TGTGCCGACCGGGACAGGGGCGATGAGCAGTTCTTC. Protein product: CADRDRGDEQFF. Complete variable domain (other parts from reference TRBV2 and TRBJ2-1): EPEVTQTPSHQVTQMGQEVILRCVPISNHLYFYWYRQILGQKVEFLVSFYNNEISEKSEIFDDQFSVERPDGSNFTLKIRSTKLEDSAMYFCADRDRGDEQFFGPGTRLTVL.

The chain links TRBV3-1 to TRBJ2-7; D not resolved. The CDR3 spans 14 residues. Germline V CDR1 and CDR2: LGHDT, YNNKEL (reference sequence). The V end lost 6 bases, the J end lost 0 bases, and 12 bases lay between the germline ends. The CDR3 here is CASSPREVSYEQYF. The CDR3 region has the DNA TGTGCCAGCAGTCCCCGTGAGGTCTCCTACGAGCAGTACTTC.

This clonotype was counted at least ten times. The rearrangement uses TRBV29-1 and TRBJ2-7; D unclear. V lost 4 bases and J lost 3, with 16 bases in between. CDR3 size: 14 residues. Germline V CDR1 and CDR2: SQVTM, ANQGSEA. For the CDR3, the DNA is TGCAGCGTTGTCGCTAGTGAATCCGTCTACGAGCAGTACTTC. Its translation: CSVVASESVYEQYF.

This clonotype was counted only a few times. The rearrangement uses TRBV25-1 and TRBJ2-7; tentative D call: TRBD1 (5 bases). This CDR3 is 16 amino acids long. In germline, CDR1 is MGHDK, CDR2 SYGVNS. Trimming took 6 bases from V and 7 from J, leaving 25 bases between them. The CDR3 region has the DNA TGTGCCAGCAGCCCCCCAATAGGACACCCTCCACGAGAGCAGTACTTC. Its protein is CASSPPIGHPPREQYF.